A single sample is the source of the 8 T cell receptor beta chains below, sequenced in a study of beta chain features in type 1 diabetes. Sequencing targeted expressed TCRB transcripts, as all isolated RNA had been reverse transcribed. The method was immunoSEQ multiplex PCR; TCRdb's version includes in-frame clones alone and lacks a portion of them. The data show approximately 130,000 clones, 17% seen once. Antigens of these TCRs are unknown. The study, taken as a whole, reports: A moderate, significant TCRB CDR3 shortening appeared in type 1 diabetes across four CD4+ subsets.

Sequences were obtained from central memory CD4+ T cells from blood. The receptors shown here come from a man aged 18-30 years with type 1 diabetes.

This clone has only a few counts. J is TRBJ2-1 and V is TRBV10-3; 8 bases are a match to TRBD1. The J segment lost 1 base and the V segment lost 6 bases, leaving 2 bases of the junction unmatched. CDR1 and CDR2 (germline): ENHRY, SYGVKD. CDR3 length: 14 amino acids. CDR3 sequence: CAIRQGESYNEQFF. The CDR3 DNA sequence: TGTGCCATCAGACAGGGGGAGTCCTACAATGAGCAGTTCTTC.

The chain has TRBV5-6 and TRBJ2-5, with D uncertain. Germline CDR1 and CDR2: SGHDT and YYEEEE. V was trimmed by 2 bases and J by 2 bases, leaving 7 bases between them. This CDR3 has 13 residues. In DNA, the CDR3 is TGTGCCAGCAGCTTCGCCCTTCAAGAGACCCAGTACTTC. It codes for CASSFALQETQYF. The variable domain in full, with the rest retrieved from reference TRBV5-6 and TRBJ2-5, is DAGVTQSPTHLIKTRGQQVTLRCSPKSGHDTVSWYQQALGQGPQFIFQYYEEEERQRGNFPDRFSGHQFPNYSSELNVNALLLGDSALYLCASSFALQETQYFGPGTRLLVL.

Concerning this clone itself: Other nucleotide sequences in the sample specify the same CDR3. The V gene is TRBV29-1, the J gene TRBJ2-3; D is unclear. The ends were cut back, 7 bases at V and 0 bases at J, with 5 bases in the middle. CDR3 length equals 11 residues. Germline V CDR1 and CDR2: SQVTM, ANQGSEA. CDR3 coding DNA: TGCAGCGCCCTGAGCACAGATACGCAGTATTTT. Translated, it gives CSALSTDTQYF.

This chain uses TRBV7-3 with TRBJ2-5, with D unclear. V lost 1 base to trimming and J lost 4 bases, with 7 bases between them. This CDR3 is 13 amino acids long. In germline, CDR1 is SGHTA, CDR2 FQGTGA. In nucleotides, the CDR3 is TGTGCCAGCAGCTTAAGCCTAGGAGAGACCCAGTACTTC. Its translation is CASSLSLGETQYF.

The CDR3 DNA sequence: TGCGCCAGCAGCTTGGTTTCGGTGGAAAGGAACACTGAAGCTTTCTTT. This gives the protein CASSLVSVERNTEAFF. The J gene is TRBJ1-1, the V gene TRBV5-1, with D uncertain. V gave up 0 bases and J gave up 1 base, with 13 bases separating them. This CDR3 is 16 amino acids long. The V gene's germline CDR1 is SGHRS and CDR2 YFSETQ.

At least ten counts were recorded for this clone. The CDR3 protein is CASSERNEQFF. The CDR3 DNA follows: TGTGCCAGCAGTGAACGAAATGAGCAGTTCTTC. The chain is built from TRBV25-1 and TRBJ2-1; D gene ambiguous. Germline V CDR1 and CDR2: MGHDK, SYGVNS. Trimming stripped 2 bases from V and 7 bases from J, with 3 bases between. The CDR3 has 11 amino acids.

Note on this clone: This sequence is one base from a far larger clone and is likely a read error. The chain employs TRBV7-9 and TRBJ2-1; 12 positions agree with TRBD2. From germline, CDR1 is SEHNR and CDR2 FQNEAQ (reference sequence). The CDR3 consists of 16 residues. The trim removed 5 bases at V and 8 bases at J, leaving 10 bases unmatched. The CDR3 region has the DNA TGTGCCAGCAGCGCGGGACTAGCGGGTAAGGTGGATGAGCAGTTCTTC. This translates into CASSAGLAGKVDEQFF.

This clone was observed at least ten times. CDR3 residues: CAWSPRTDSYEQYF. As DNA, the CDR3 is TGTGCCTGGAGTCCCCGGACAGACTCCTACGAGCAGTACTTC. The rearrangement joins TRBV30 to TRBJ2-7; weak D call: TRBD1 (6 bases). Germline V gene sequence: CDR1 GTSNPN, CDR2 SVGIG (reference sequence). V was pared by 2 bases and J by 0 bases, with 11 bases between. CDR3 length: 14 amino acids.